The TCR beta chain described here comes from a study of shared clonotypes between healthy human individuals. General study points: Naive subsets usually exceeded memory subsets in estimated richness.

Generated by immunoSEQ multiplex PCR, the TCRdb table keeps only in-frame clones and is missing some. Altogether approximately 640,000 clones are present, roughly 88% being singletons, with the ten largest covering about a third. CDR1 and CDR2 (germline): LGHNA, YSLEER. The length of the CDR3 is 19 residues. Deletions cut 4 bases from V and 0 bases from J, with 24 bases between. Donors had no recently reported acute infections or vaccinations and were HIV-negative. Comment on this clone: Its specificity is not known.

Sequenced material: memory CD8+ T cells from PBMCs. Indicated subset: CD45RO+ cells pooled with CCR7-negative TemRA cells. The V call is TRBV4-3, the J call TRBJ2-5; D tentatively reads TRBD1 or TRBD2 (6 bases each). The TCR originated in a man in his late teens or twenties in good health. Some clones in this sample may be carry-over from other donors' samples. The CDR3, as DNA: TGCGCCAGCAGCCTCCCCTCCGCCTTAGGGGGAGGCCACCAAGAGACCCAGTACTTC. It codes for CASSLPSALGGGHQETQYF.